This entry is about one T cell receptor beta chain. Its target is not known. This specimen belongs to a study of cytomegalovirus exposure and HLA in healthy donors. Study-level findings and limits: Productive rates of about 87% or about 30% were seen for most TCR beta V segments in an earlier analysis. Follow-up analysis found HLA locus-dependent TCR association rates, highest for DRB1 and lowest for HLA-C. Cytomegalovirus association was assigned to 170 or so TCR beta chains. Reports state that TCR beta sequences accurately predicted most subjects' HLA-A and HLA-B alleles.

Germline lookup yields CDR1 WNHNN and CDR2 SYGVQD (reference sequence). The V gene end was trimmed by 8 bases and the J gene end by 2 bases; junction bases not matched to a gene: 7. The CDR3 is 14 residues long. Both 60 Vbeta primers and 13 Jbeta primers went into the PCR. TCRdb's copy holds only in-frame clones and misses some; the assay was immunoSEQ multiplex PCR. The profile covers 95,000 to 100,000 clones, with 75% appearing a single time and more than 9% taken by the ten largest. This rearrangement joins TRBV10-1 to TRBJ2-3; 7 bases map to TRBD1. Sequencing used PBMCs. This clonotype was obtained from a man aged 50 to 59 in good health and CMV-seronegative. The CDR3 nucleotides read TGCGCCAGCGGAGCGGACAGGACCACAGATACGCAGTATTTT. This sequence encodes CASGADRTTDTQYF.